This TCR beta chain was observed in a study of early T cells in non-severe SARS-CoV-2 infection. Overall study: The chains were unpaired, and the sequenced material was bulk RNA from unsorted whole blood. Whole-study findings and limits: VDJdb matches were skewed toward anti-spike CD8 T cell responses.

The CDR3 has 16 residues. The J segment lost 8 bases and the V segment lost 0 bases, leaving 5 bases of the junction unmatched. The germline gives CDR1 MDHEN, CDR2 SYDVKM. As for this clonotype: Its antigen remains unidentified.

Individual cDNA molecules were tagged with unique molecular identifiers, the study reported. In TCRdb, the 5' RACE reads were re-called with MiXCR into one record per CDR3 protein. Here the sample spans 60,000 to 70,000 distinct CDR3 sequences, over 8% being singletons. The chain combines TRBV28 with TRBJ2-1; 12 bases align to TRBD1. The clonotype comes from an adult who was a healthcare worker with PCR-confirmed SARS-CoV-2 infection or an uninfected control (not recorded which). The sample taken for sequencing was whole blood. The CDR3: CASSLWGQGALDEQFF. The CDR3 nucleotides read TGTGCCAGCAGTTTATGGGGACAGGGGGCTTTGGATGAGCAGTTCTTC.